A selection of T cell receptor beta chains follows, all from one sample in a study of T cell repertoires in cytomegalovirus infection. For these receptors, no antigen is known. TCRdb used MiXCR to reprocess the reads, holding one entry per CDR3 protein. The sample carries around 230,000 distinct CDR3 sequences, 38% recorded once. This material consisted of CD8+ T cells from cultured PBMCs, taken from culture after CMV antigen stimulation. These receptors originate from a human donor in good health (CMV status not recorded). Some clones in this sample may be carry-over from other donors' samples. Each CDR3 is given with its conserved first and last residue. A D gene is named only where the DNA matches it firmly. For some rows the clone size is stated as once, few or many, or as a class when expanded; others skip it.

size: .
D: TRBD1
J: TRBJ1-5
V: TRBV12-3/TRBV12-4
DNA: TGTGCCAGCAGTCTCCTGCCCGGGACAGGGTGGAATCAGCCCCAGCATTTT
CDR3: CASSLLPGTGWNQPQHF

size: few
D: .
J: TRBJ2-1
V: TRBV12-3/TRBV12-4
DNA: TGTGCCAGCAGTTTCAGCCGAGGGACCCTCGAGCAGTTCTTC
CDR3: CASSFSRGTLEQFF

size: many
D: .
J: TRBJ2-1
V: TRBV7-8
DNA: TGTGCCAGCAGCTTAGACCACTACAATGAGCAGTTCTTC
CDR3: CASSLDHYNEQFF

size: .
D: .
J: TRBJ2-5
V: TRBV7-6
DNA: TGTGCATGCAGATTACGGGCCCCCCGCTTGACAGGCCAAGAGACCCAGTACTTC
CDR3: CACRLRAPRLTGQETQYF

size: .
D: .
J: TRBJ1-4
V: TRBV5-6
DNA: TGTGCCAGCAGCAGCACGGCCGCAACTAATGAAAAACTGTTTTTT
CDR3: CASSSTAATNEKLFF

size: .
D: .
J: TRBJ2-7
V: TRBV5-5
DNA: TGTGCCAGCAGCTTGGAGGGGGAGAGGTACGAGCAGTACTTC
CDR3: CASSLEGERYEQYF

size: few
D: .
J: TRBJ2-7
V: TRBV10-3
DNA: TGTGCCACCGCCGGGACTTTTATTCGCGAGCAGTACTTC
CDR3: CATAGTFIREQYF

size: .
D: .
J: TRBJ1-3
V: TRBV6-6
DNA: TGTGCCAGCAGTCCCCGGGGGCGTTCGGGCGGAAACACCATATATTTT
CDR3: CASSPRGRSGGNTIYF

size: .
D: .
J: TRBJ2-1
V: TRBV10-1
DNA: TGCGCCAGCAGTGAGGCCGGACAAAAGGATGAGCAGTTCTTC
CDR3: CASSEAGQKDEQFF

size: .
D: .
J: TRBJ2-7
V: TRBV20-1
DNA: TGCAGTGCTAACACAGGGAGCTCCTACGAGCAGTACTTC
CDR3: CSANTGSSYEQYF

size: .
D: TRBD1
J: TRBJ2-7
V: TRBV7-9
DNA: TGTGCCAGCAGCCCCACAGGGGGTGTTTTCTACGAGCAGTACTTC
CDR3: CASSPTGGVFYEQYF

size: few
D: TRBD2
J: TRBJ2-2
V: TRBV27
DNA: TGTGCCAGCAGTTTATGGCTAGCGGGGAACACCGGGGAGCTGTTTTTT
CDR3: CASSLWLAGNTGELFF

size: few
D: .
J: TRBJ1-5
V: TRBV20-1
DNA: TGCAGTGCGGCCAAGGGACTGAGCAATCAGCCCCAGCATTTT
CDR3: CSAAKGLSNQPQHF

size: .
D: .
J: TRBJ2-5
V: TRBV7-9
DNA: TGTGCCAGCAGCATGACAGACCTGGGTATTACCCAGTACTTC
CDR3: CASSMTDLGITQYF

size: few
D: .
J: TRBJ1-1
V: TRBV7-9
DNA: TGTGCCAGCAGCTACCGACGGGACACTGAAGCTTTCTTT
CDR3: CASSYRRDTEAFF

size: .
D: TRBD1
J: TRBJ1-5
V: TRBV27
DNA: TGTGCCAGCAGCCCGGCAGGACAGGGGTCCCTTGGGGGCAATCAGCCCCAGCATTTT
CDR3: CASSPAGQGSLGGNQPQHF

size: few
D: TRBD2
J: TRBJ2-5
V: TRBV6-2/TRBV6-3
DNA: TGTGCCAGCAGTTACCTAGCGGAGAGGGGCCAAGAGACCCAGTACTTC
CDR3: CASSYLAERGQETQYF

size: .
D: .
J: TRBJ2-1
V: TRBV6-1
DNA: TGTGCCAGCAGTGAATTGACGGGCCCGAGCTCCTACAATGAGCAGTTCTTC
CDR3: CASSELTGPSSYNEQFF

size: .
D: .
J: TRBJ2-5
V: TRBV27
DNA: TGTGCCAGCAGTTTATTGAAAGAGTACCAAGAGACCCAGTACTTC
CDR3: CASSLLKEYQETQYF

size: .
D: TRBD2
J: TRBJ2-7
V: TRBV29-1
DNA: TGCAGCGGTCTAGCGGGAGCCGAGCAGTACTTC
CDR3: CSGLAGAEQYF

size: .
D: .
J: TRBJ1-5
V: TRBV27
DNA: TGTGCCAGCAGTTTATCGGGAGGGTTCGGCAATCAGCCCCAGCATTTT
CDR3: CASSLSGGFGNQPQHF

size: .
D: TRBD1
J: TRBJ2-1
V: TRBV27
DNA: TGTGCCAGCAGTGACAGGGTCAATGAGCAGTTCTTC
CDR3: CASSDRVNEQFF

size: .
D: TRBD2
J: TRBJ2-1
V: TRBV7-9
DNA: TGTGCCAGCAGGTCGTCGGGACTAGCGGCTAATGAGCAGTTCTTC
CDR3: CASRSSGLAANEQFF